These 23 T cell receptor beta chains were sequenced from one sample in a study of a mutant IDH1 vaccine in newly diagnosed glioma. The time point: baseline, week 1 (first vaccination visit). Treatment of the sample: pre-vaccination baseline after standard-of-care therapy. The data were produced by immunoSEQ multiplex PCR, yet TCRdb's version contains in-frame clones alone and is incomplete. The sample lists about 88,000 clones; about four fifths were seen once. This specimen was PBMCs, taken from a glioma patient treated with radiotherapy, temozolomide or both. These receptors were collected from a man aged 35-49 years with glioma. Some clones in this sample may be carry-over from other donors' samples.

This clone occurred once. The V and J genes are TRBV2 and TRBJ1-2; D possibly corresponds to TRBD1 (6 bases). Germline loops: CDR1 SNHLY, CDR2 FYNNEI. This CDR3 spans 14 amino acids. V lost 11 bases, J lost 5 bases, and 21 bases lay in between. CDR3 region: CAGTGPHPSYGYTF. The CDR3 DNA follows: TGTGCCGGAACAGGGCCCCATCCCTCTTATGGCTACACCTTC. Using reference TRBV2 and TRBJ1-2 for the parts outside the CDR3, the full variable domain is EPEVTQTPSHQVTQMGQEVILRCVPISNHLYFYWYRQILGQKVEFLVSFYNNEISEKSEIFDDQFSVERPDGSNFTLKIRSTKLEDSAMYFCAGTGPHPSYGYTFGSGTRLTVV.

The chain couples TRBV27 to TRBJ2-2, with TRBD2 matching 11 bases. V dropped 10 bases and J dropped 5; count of bases not matched to a gene: 6. In germline, CDR1 is MNHEY, CDR2 SMNVEV (reference sequence). The CDR3 has 14 residues. CDR3 nucleotide sequence: TGTGCCACCACCGGGACTAGCGGAACCGGGGAGCTGTTTTTT. Amino acids: CATTGTSGTGELFF.

The rearrangement links TRBV30 to TRBJ2-5; D not certain. Per the germline V gene, CDR1 is GTSNPN and CDR2 is SVGIG (reference sequence). Trimming pared 1 base from V and 2 bases from J, leaving 14 bases between. This CDR3 region has 15 residues. CDR3 in amino acids: CAWSESAYLQETQYF. CDR3 in DNA: TGTGCCTGGAGTGAGTCAGCATATCTACAAGAGACCCAGTACTTC.

The chain has TRBV25-1 and TRBJ1-2, with D maybe TRBD1 (5 bases). The germline CDR1 and CDR2 sequences are MGHDK and SYGVNS. The V end lost 2 bases, the J end lost 8 bases, and 9 bases lay between the germline ends. The CDR3 contains 12 residues. CDR3 nucleotides: TGTGCCAGCAGTGAAATGTGGGGGGGCTACACCTTC. This codes for CASSEMWGGYTF.

J is TRBJ2-2 and V is TRBV6-1; 7 nucleotides line up with TRBD1. Trimming removed 6 bases from V and 6 bases from J; junction bases left unmatched: 10. CDR3 length equals 15 residues. Germline values: CDR1 MNHNS, CDR2 SASEGT. In nucleotides, the CDR3 is TGTGCCAGCAGCCTAACAGGGGCGCGCGCCGGGGAGCTGTTTTTT. It codes for CASSLTGARAGELFF.

The chain carries TRBV29-1 and TRBJ2-1, with 8 positions matching TRBD2. Germline V gene data show CDR1 as SQVTM and CDR2 as ANQGSEA. With V trimmed by 4 bases and J by 4 bases, 12 bases remained unmatched. The CDR3 extends over 16 amino acids. In nucleotides, the CDR3 is TGCAGCGTTGTCGGGAGGGAGTCGGGGGGATACAATGAGCAGTTCTTC. Protein sequence: CSVVGRESGGYNEQFF.

The chain uses TRBV4-1 and TRBJ2-1, with 8 bases fitting TRBD2. Germline-derived CDR1 and CDR2 are MGHRA and YSYEKL. The CDR3 has 16 residues. J gave up 9 bases and V 1 base, and 11 bases lay outside the gene matches. In DNA, the CDR3 is TGCGCCAGCAGCCAAGGTCGGCGCGGGGGGAGCGGTGAGCAGTTCTTC. Translation gives CASSQGRRGGSGEQFF.

The genes are TRBV29-1 and TRBJ1-1; no clear D. The germline V gene has CDR1 SQVTM and CDR2 ANQGSEA. V was clipped by 2 bases and J by 4 bases, with 26 bases between them. The CDR3 totals 18 residues. CDR3 DNA sequence: TGCAGCGTTGAACTTGAGATAGGCGGGAGGCTGGCGGGCACTGAAGCTTTCTTT. This translates into CSVELEIGGRLAGTEAFF. Filled out from reference TRBV29-1 and TRBJ1-1, the complete variable domain reads SAVISQKPSRDICQRGTSLTIQCQVDSQVTMMFWYRQQPGQSLTLIATANQGSEATYESGFVIDKFPISRPNLTFSTLTVSNMSPEDSSIYLCSVELEIGGRLAGTEAFFGQGTRLTVV.

J is TRBJ1-1 and V is TRBV2; D is ambiguous. Germline CDR1 SNHLY, CDR2 FYNNEI. The CDR3 has 12 residues. V shed 6 bases and J shed 1 base, with 6 bases lying between them. The CDR3 here is CASSGPNTEAFF. CDR3 bases: TGTGCCAGCAGCGGACCGAACACTGAAGCTTTCTTT.

This clone was recorded a few times. This chain connects TRBV19 to TRBJ1-4, with 10 bases that match TRBD1. Germline CDR1 and CDR2: LNHDA and SQIVND (reference sequence). The CDR3 extends over 17 amino acids. The ends lost 5 bases at V and 8 bases at J; junction bases unmatched: 14. CDR3 protein: CASSRGTGASTREKLFF. The CDR3 DNA is TGTGCCAGTAGTCGAGGGACAGGGGCTTCTACTCGGGAAAAACTGTTTTTT.

The chain combines TRBV6-5 with TRBJ2-7; D is possibly TRBD1 (5 bases). The CDR3 spans 15 residues. CDR1 is MNHEY and CDR2 is SVGAGI in the germline V gene. V lost 2 bases and J 4 bases, leaving 15 bases between the germline ends. The CDR3 nucleotides are TGTGCCAGCAGTTACGGTTCAGGGCAGGGATACGAGCAGTACTTC. It is translated as CASSYGSGQGYEQYF.

V gene TRBV7-9 combines with J gene TRBJ1-2; 8 nucleotides match TRBD1. This CDR3 contains 15 residues. V shed 3 bases and J 4 bases; nucleotides not matched to a gene: 7. Germline V gene sequence: CDR1 SEHNR, CDR2 FQNEAQ (reference sequence). The CDR3 loop is CASSLGGTGGYGYTF. The CDR3 coding sequence is TGTGCCAGCAGCTTGGGGGGGACAGGCGGCTATGGCTACACCTTC. Full variable domain (missing parts from reference TRBV7-9 and TRBJ1-2): DTGVSQNPRHKITKRGQNVTFRCDPISEHNRLYWYRQTLGQGPEFLTYFQNEAQLEKSRLLSDRFSAERPKGSFSTLEIQRTEQGDSAMYLCASSLGGTGGYGYTFGSGTRLTVV.

This clone appeared a few times. The chain joins TRBV7-8 to TRBJ1-6; 10 bases are shared with TRBD1. The junction had 5 bases not matched to a gene; V was cut back by 6 bases and J by 9 bases. Germline CDR1 reads SGHVS; CDR2 reads FQNEAQ. There are 14 residues in the CDR3. CDR3 coding DNA: TGTGCCAGCAGGGTAGGGACAGGGGCTTCACCCCTCCACTTT. Protein product: CASRVGTGASPLHF.

V gene TRBV4-2 combines with J gene TRBJ2-2; 8 positions agree with TRBD2. V lost 0 bases, J lost 9 bases, and 15 bases stayed unmatched. CDR1 is LGHNA and CDR2 is YNFKEQ in the germline V gene. The CDR3 contains 18 residues. The CDR3 DNA follows: TGTGCCAGCAGCCAAGATCGCGGCGGGGGGATTCAGCACCGGGAGCTGTTTTTT. Translation gives CASSQDRGGGIQHRELFF.

The chain is built from TRBV29-1 and TRBJ1-2; D ambiguous. The CDR3 contains 13 residues. The V gene lost 0 bases and the J gene lost 5 bases, with 10 bases spanning the gap. Germline V gene lookup returns CDR1 SQVTM and CDR2 ANQGSEA. CDR3 protein: CSVEEILGYGYTF. CDR3 coding DNA: TGCAGCGTTGAAGAAATTTTGGGGTATGGCTACACCTTC.

The CDR3 loop reads CASSRDSYGYTF. The CDR3 coding sequence is TGTGCCAGCAGCCGAGACAGCTATGGCTACACCTTC. The rearrangement joins TRBV7-9 to TRBJ1-2; a weak D match, TRBD1 (5 bases). The germline V and J ends were trimmed by 5 bases and 4 bases, with 8 bases remaining between them. The germline V gene encodes CDR1 SEHNR and CDR2 FQNEAQ (reference sequence). The CDR3 spans 12 residues.

This clone was detected only once. The chain is built from TRBV4-1 and TRBJ1-1; no firm D call. The length of the CDR3 is 11 residues. The ends were cut back, 4 bases at V and 3 bases at J, with 3 bases in the middle. Germline CDR1 MGHRA, CDR2 YSYEKL. This chain's CDR3 is CASSRDTEAFF. In DNA, the CDR3 is TGCGCCAGCAGCCGGGACACTGAAGCTTTCTTT.

J is TRBJ1-1 and V is TRBV15, with a possible D match to TRBD1 (6 bases). CDR1 LNHNV and CDR2 YYDKDF come from the germline V gene (reference sequence). The V and J ends lost 3 bases and 11 bases respectively, with 22 bases between them. The CDR3 is 15 amino acids. The CDR3 region is CATSRGTGFAVRAFF. The CDR3 DNA is TGTGCCACCAGCAGGGGAACAGGGTTTGCCGTGAGGGCTTTCTTT.

CDR3 residues: CASSLGTSSYEQYF. Here the CDR3 DNA reads TGTGCCAGCAGCTTGGGCACCAGCTCCTACGAGCAGTACTTC. J is TRBJ2-7 and V is TRBV5-6; D unclear. Germline CDR1 is SGHDT and CDR2 is YYEEEE. V lost 0 bases and J 0 bases, leaving 7 bases between the germline ends. This CDR3 spans 14 amino acids.

The V gene is TRBV25-1, the J gene TRBJ1-2, with 9 bases lining up with TRBD1. Per germline, CDR1 MGHDK and CDR2 SYGVNS. After removal of 4 bases from V and 7 bases from J, the junction contained 4 bases not matched to a gene. The CDR3 totals 13 residues. The CDR3 spells CASSVGQGSGYTF. CDR3 DNA sequence: TGTGCCAGCAGTGTAGGACAGGGGTCTGGCTACACCTTC.

The chain carries TRBV19 and TRBJ2-1; D may be TRBD2 (6 bases). Trimming left V 4 bases short and J 6 bases short, with 22 bases between. Germline CDR1 is LNHDA and CDR2 is SQIVND (reference sequence). The CDR3 runs 17 residues. The chain's CDR3 is CASSRDLTRSLFNEQFF. The DNA of the CDR3 is TGTGCCAGTAGTAGGGATCTGACTAGAAGCCTTTTCAATGAGCAGTTCTTC.

This chain links TRBV5-1 with TRBJ2-7; unclear D gene. Trimming pared 0 bases from V and 2 bases from J, leaving 9 bases between. CDR1 and CDR2 from the germline V gene are SGHRS and YFSETQ. The CDR3 spans 14 residues. CDR3 protein: CASSLGQSAYEQYF. The CDR3 DNA is TGCGCCAGCAGCTTGGGCCAGAGCGCCTACGAGCAGTACTTC.

V usage is TRBV6-5 and J usage is TRBJ2-7; no firm D call. CDR1 and CDR2 from the germline V gene are MNHEY and SVGAGI. The CDR3 sequence is 13 residues long. Trimming cost V 2 bases and J 2 bases, with 7 bases left between them. The CDR3 DNA reads TGTGCCAGCAGTTACGGCAGAGCCTACGAGCAGTACTTC. Translating it yields CASSYGRAYEQYF.